The rows below give T cell receptor beta chains drawn from one sample of a study of cytomegalovirus exposure and HLA in healthy donors. Clones were read by immunoSEQ multiplex PCR, and TCRdb kept only the in-frame ones, dropping some. The sample lists 95,000 to 100,000 clones; 75% were seen once. Sequenced sample: PBMCs. These receptors originate from a man over 45 in good health and CMV-seronegative. Both conserved end residues are part of each CDR3. Fields, in order: V gene, J gene, D gene, clone size, CDR3 protein, CDR3 DNA. The D gene is left open where the match is weak. Size values are once, few and many counts, or a class for expanded clones, and some rows have none.

v_call: TRBV7-2; j_call: TRBJ1-1; d_call: TRBD1; clone_size: .; cdr3_aa: CASSLLTGDWNTEAFF; cdr3_nt: TGTGCCAGCAGCTTACTAACAGGGGATTGGAACACTGAAGCTTTCTTT
v_call: TRBV5-1; j_call: TRBJ2-7; d_call: .; clone_size: .; cdr3_aa: CASSLWQAGYEQYF; cdr3_nt: TGCGCCAGCAGCTTGTGGCAGGCCGGCTACGAGCAGTACTTC
v_call: TRBV5-1; j_call: TRBJ2-5; d_call: TRBD2; clone_size: .; cdr3_aa: CASKAGGLGETQYF; cdr3_nt: TGCGCCAGCAAGGCGGGGGGGCTGGGGGAGACCCAGTACTTC
v_call: TRBV11-3; j_call: TRBJ2-2; d_call: .; clone_size: few; cdr3_aa: CASSKGGSGTGELFF; cdr3_nt: TGTGCCAGCAGCAAAGGGGGTTCGGGTACCGGGGAGCTGTTTTTT
v_call: TRBV4-3; j_call: TRBJ2-7; d_call: TRBD1; clone_size: .; cdr3_aa: CASSQGGQGLAYEQYF; cdr3_nt: TGCGCCAGCAGCCAAGGAGGACAGGGGTTGGCCTACGAGCAGTACTTC
v_call: TRBV4-1; j_call: TRBJ2-1; d_call: .; clone_size: .; cdr3_aa: CASSQPWDAGEQFF; cdr3_nt: TGCGCCAGCAGCCAACCCTGGGACGCGGGGGAGCAGTTCTTC
v_call: TRBV18; j_call: TRBJ2-7; d_call: .; clone_size: .; cdr3_aa: CASSPLSGDEQYF; cdr3_nt: TGTGCCAGCTCACCACTATCAGGGGACGAGCAGTACTTC
v_call: TRBV4-3; j_call: TRBJ2-7; d_call: TRBD2; clone_size: .; cdr3_aa: CASSLSGGAYEQYF; cdr3_nt: TGCGCCAGCAGCCTTTCTGGGGGGGCCTACGAGCAGTACTTC
v_call: TRBV28; j_call: TRBJ2-7; d_call: TRBD1; clone_size: .; cdr3_aa: CASSPGQGAGEQYF; cdr3_nt: TGTGCCAGCAGTCCGGGACAGGGGGCGGGAGAGCAGTACTTC
v_call: TRBV6-6; j_call: TRBJ2-1; d_call: .; clone_size: once; cdr3_aa: CASSYNRGSYNEQFF; cdr3_nt: TGTGCCAGCAGTTATAATAGGGGCTCCTACAATGAGCAGTTCTTC
v_call: TRBV4-1; j_call: TRBJ2-5; d_call: .; clone_size: .; cdr3_aa: CASSQDKRETQYF; cdr3_nt: TGCGCCAGCAGCCAAGATAAGAGAGAGACCCAGTACTTC
v_call: TRBV7-9; j_call: TRBJ1-1; d_call: .; clone_size: few; cdr3_aa: CASQIITEAFF; cdr3_nt: TGTGCCAGCCAGATCATCACTGAAGCTTTCTTT
v_call: TRBV7-9; j_call: TRBJ2-7; d_call: TRBD1; clone_size: few; cdr3_aa: CASSPRDRSYEQYF; cdr3_nt: TGTGCCAGCAGCCCCCGGGACAGGTCCTACGAGCAGTACTTC
v_call: TRBV6-5; j_call: TRBJ1-2; d_call: .; clone_size: .; cdr3_aa: CASSYSPLGANYGYTF; cdr3_nt: TGTGCCAGCAGTTACTCCCCCCTAGGAGCTAACTATGGCTACACCTTC
v_call: TRBV7-9; j_call: TRBJ1-2; d_call: .; clone_size: .; cdr3_aa: CSSRGQLANYGYTF; cdr3_nt: TGTTCCAGCCGTGGGCAATTGGCTAACTATGGCTACACCTTC
v_call: TRBV28; j_call: TRBJ2-7; d_call: TRBD2; clone_size: .; cdr3_aa: CASRIQRGVSYEQYF; cdr3_nt: TGTGCCAGCCGGATACAGCGGGGCGTATCTTACGAGCAGTACTTC
v_call: TRBV28; j_call: TRBJ2-7; d_call: .; clone_size: .; cdr3_aa: CASSPSFPGVYEQYF; cdr3_nt: TGTGCCAGCAGTCCTTCTTTCCCAGGGGTCTACGAGCAGTACTTC
v_call: TRBV29-1; j_call: TRBJ2-5; d_call: TRBD1; clone_size: .; cdr3_aa: CSAGQVGAETQYF; cdr3_nt: TGCAGCGCCGGACAGGTCGGAGCAGAGACCCAGTACTTC
v_call: TRBV30; j_call: TRBJ1-5; d_call: .; clone_size: .; cdr3_aa: CAWSPSTGHGAQHF; cdr3_nt: TGTGCCTGGAGTCCCTCCACAGGGCACGGGGCCCAGCATTTT
v_call: TRBV7-9; j_call: TRBJ2-3; d_call: TRBD1; clone_size: .; cdr3_aa: CASSTGQGTDTQYF; cdr3_nt: TGTGCCAGCAGCACCGGACAGGGGACAGATACGCAGTATTTT
v_call: TRBV6-5; j_call: TRBJ2-6; d_call: TRBD1; clone_size: .; cdr3_aa: CASSKQGTGANVLTF; cdr3_nt: TGTGCCAGCAGTAAACAGGGGACTGGGGCCAACGTCCTGACTTTC
v_call: TRBV18; j_call: TRBJ1-2; d_call: .; clone_size: .; cdr3_aa: CASSPASATYGYTF; cdr3_nt: TGTGCCAGCTCACCAGCCAGCGCCACCTATGGCTACACCTTC
v_call: TRBV28; j_call: TRBJ1-5; d_call: TRBD1; clone_size: .; cdr3_aa: CASNVQGAYGQPQHF; cdr3_nt: TGTGCCAGCAACGTACAGGGGGCGTATGGTCAGCCCCAGCATTTT
v_call: TRBV7-6; j_call: TRBJ1-3; d_call: TRBD1; clone_size: .; cdr3_aa: CASSPTPGQGSRNTIYF; cdr3_nt: TGTGCCAGCAGCCCTACCCCGGGACAGGGTAGCAGAAACACCATATATTTT
v_call: TRBV5-1; j_call: TRBJ2-7; d_call: TRBD1; clone_size: .; cdr3_aa: CASSYGQGYEQYF; cdr3_nt: TGCGCCAGCAGCTACGGACAGGGGTACGAGCAGTACTTC
v_call: TRBV6-1; j_call: TRBJ2-2; d_call: .; clone_size: .; cdr3_aa: CASSQGPTGELFF; cdr3_nt: TGTGCCAGCTCCCAGGGGCCGACCGGGGAGCTGTTTTTT
v_call: TRBV27; j_call: TRBJ2-1; d_call: .; clone_size: .; cdr3_aa: CASSLGGQGNEFF; cdr3_nt: TGTGCCAGCAGTTTAGGAGGGCAGGGTAACGAGTTCTTC
v_call: TRBV4-1; j_call: TRBJ2-7; d_call: .; clone_size: .; cdr3_aa: CASSRVPEATGEQYF; cdr3_nt: TGCGCCAGCAGCCGAGTGCCCGAAGCCACGGGCGAGCAGTACTTC
v_call: TRBV2; j_call: TRBJ2-3; d_call: .; clone_size: .; cdr3_aa: CASTEMGLEGTDTQYF; cdr3_nt: TGTGCCAGCACCGAGATGGGACTGGAAGGCACAGATACGCAGTATTTT
v_call: TRBV9; j_call: TRBJ2-5; d_call: TRBD1; clone_size: few; cdr3_aa: CASSAGQQETQYF; cdr3_nt: TGTGCCAGCAGCGCGGGACAGCAAGAGACCCAGTACTTC
v_call: TRBV18; j_call: TRBJ2-7; d_call: TRBD2; clone_size: .; cdr3_aa: CASSDGTSGTYEQYF; cdr3_nt: TGTGCCAGCTCAGATGGGACTAGCGGTACCTACGAGCAGTACTTC
v_call: TRBV6-5; j_call: TRBJ2-5; d_call: .; clone_size: .; cdr3_aa: CASKRETQYF; cdr3_nt: TGTGCCAGCAAGCGGGAGACCCAGTACTTC